A selection of T cell receptor beta chains follows, all from one sample in a study of Ad26.COV2.S vaccination and SARS-CoV-2 variants. Produced via immunoSEQ multiplex PCR; TCRdb's table is partial and in-frame only. The table shows hundreds of thousands of clones, with 80% to 90% occurring only once. Sequences were derived from peripheral blood, sampled in a trial of Ad26.COV2.S vaccine versus placebo. The receptors stem from a person between 18 and 60 years old who received the Ad26.COV2.S COVID-19 vaccine or a placebo. CDR3s include the opening cysteine and the closing phenylalanine or tryptophan. A D gene is named only where the DNA matches it firmly. A clone size is listed for some rows: how often the clone was seen (once, few, many), or a class if it is expanded.

d_gene,v_gene,abundance,j_gene,CDR3aa,CDR3nt
TRBD1,TRBV7-8,-,TRBJ1-1,CASSLGTGGPGLSEAFF,TGTGCCAGCAGCTTAGGAACAGGGGGCCCCGGACTTTCTGAAGCTTTCTTT
-,TRBV12-3/TRBV12-4,-,TRBJ1-1,CASGPTEAFF,TGTGCCTCAGGGCCCACTGAAGCTTTCTTT
-,TRBV7-3,once,TRBJ1-1,CASSQTGDMNTEAFF,TGTGCCAGCAGTCAGACTGGGGACATGAACACTGAAGCTTTCTTT
TRBD2,TRBV7-7,-,TRBJ2-3,CASSLTSGRRDTQYF,TGTGCTAGCAGCTTGACTAGCGGGAGACGAGATACGCAGTATTTT
-,TRBV5-1,-,TRBJ2-7,CASSPSSSYEQYF,TGCGCCAGCAGCCCCTCCAGTTCTTACGAGCAGTACTTC
-,TRBV6-2/TRBV6-3,few,TRBJ1-6,CASTPTVSNSPLHF,TGTGCCAGCACCCCGACAGTATCTAATTCACCCCTCCACTTT
TRBD1,TRBV7-2,-,TRBJ1-4,CASSTPTGQGEKLFF,TGTGCCAGCAGCACCCCGACAGGGCAAGGGGAAAAACTGTTTTTT
-,TRBV5-1,-,TRBJ2-7,CASSTRDTAYEQYF,TGCGCCAGCAGCACCCGGGACACCGCTTACGAGCAGTACTTC
TRBD2,TRBV7-2,-,TRBJ2-5,CASSPSGRGETQYF,TGTGCCAGCAGCCCTAGCGGGAGAGGAGAGACCCAGTACTTC
-,TRBV11-1,-,TRBJ2-7,CASSLYRSSYEQYF,TGTGCCAGCAGCTTATACAGGTCCTCCTACGAGCAGTACTTC
TRBD1,TRBV18,-,TRBJ2-7,CASSLWDRGEIQGAYEQYF,TGTGCCAGCTCACTCTGGGACAGGGGCGAAATCCAGGGTGCGTACGAGCAGTACTTC